The 31 T cell receptor beta chains in this list originate from one sample, sequenced in a study of technical replicates of blood from several donors. TCRdb's copy holds only in-frame clones and misses some; the assay was immunoSEQ multiplex PCR. The data contain 65,000 to 85,000 clones, approximately 90% of them seen just once; the ten biggest clones take up approximately 0.27%. Input material: T cells isolated from PBMCs. Receptors were obtained from a human donor in good health.

A single count supports this clone. This chain connects TRBV19 to TRBJ1-4; D possibly corresponds to TRBD1 (5 bases). The CDR3 consists of 15 residues. V was clipped by 6 bases and J by 2 bases, with 13 bases between them. Looked up from germline, CDR1 is LNHDA and CDR2 is SQIVND (reference sequence). The CDR3 coding sequence is TGTGCCAGTAGCCCCCCCGGACACACTAATGAAAAACTGTTTTTT. It codes for CASSPPGHTNEKLFF.

The chain combines TRBV11-2 with TRBJ1-2; 7 positions match TRBD1. The germline V gene encodes CDR1 SGHAT and CDR2 FQNNGV. The CDR3 extends over 17 amino acids. V was pared by 4 bases and J by 4 bases, with 15 bases of the junction left unmatched. The CDR3 DNA sequence: TGTGCCAGCAGCTCGAGCCTAGGGGGCGCGGGGATCTATGGCTACACCTTC. Amino acid sequence: CASSSSLGGAGIYGYTF.

The V and J genes are TRBV9 and TRBJ1-1, with D maybe TRBD1 (5 bases). The CDR3 is made up of 16 amino acids. Germline CDR1 SGDLS, CDR2 YYNGEE. The V end was cut by 0 bases, the J end by 0 bases, with 12 bases between. In nucleotides, the CDR3 is TGTGCCAGCAGCGTAGACCCACAGGTGCTGAACACTGAAGCTTTCTTT. It yields the protein CASSVDPQVLNTEAFF.

This chain connects TRBV27 to TRBJ2-1, with 8 bases identical to TRBD1. Per the germline V gene, CDR1 is MNHEY and CDR2 is SMNVEV (reference sequence). Losses at the gene ends were 6 bases for V and 4 bases for J; bases not matched to a gene: 8. CDR3 size: 15 residues. Here the CDR3 DNA reads TGTGCCAGCAGCCCACCGGGACAGGTGTACAATGAGCAGTTCTTC. This translates into CASSPPGQVYNEQFF.

The gene calls are TRBV9 and TRBJ2-2; 7 positions agree with TRBD2. Looked up from germline, CDR1 is SGDLS and CDR2 is YYNGEE. The CDR3 runs 13 residues. The V and J ends lost 7 bases and 9 bases, in that order; junction bases with no gene match: 9. The CDR3 sequence: CASEQRGARELFF. CDR3 in DNA: TGTGCCAGCGAGCAGCGGGGCGCCAGGGAGCTGTTTTTT. The whole variable domain, remainder taken from reference TRBV9 and TRBJ2-2, is DSGVTQTPKHLITATGQRVTLRCSPRSGDLSVYWYQQSLDQGLQFLIQYYNGEERAKGNILERFSAQQFPDLHSELNLSSLELGDSALYFCASEQRGARELFFGEGSRLTVL.

This chain uses TRBV7-9 with TRBJ2-1; 14 nucleotides agree with TRBD2. Germline-derived CDR1 and CDR2 are SEHNR and FQNEAQ (reference sequence). J lost 7 bases, V lost 5 bases, and 4 bases had no gene match. The CDR3 extends over 15 amino acids. Here the CDR3 reads CASSTTSGRGNEQFF. CDR3 sequence (DNA): TGTGCCAGCAGCACGACTAGCGGGAGGGGGAATGAGCAGTTCTTC.

The chain recombines TRBV5-1 with TRBJ2-3; the D is unclear. Between the trimmed V and J ends, which lost 0 bases and 3 bases, there was a span of 14 bases. Looked up from germline, CDR1 is SGHRS and CDR2 is YFSETQ. The CDR3 loop spans 16 amino acids. Written as DNA, the CDR3 is TGCGCCAGCAGCTTGGACAGCCGCATACGAACAGATACGCAGTATTTT. This translates into CASSLDSRIRTDTQYF.

The genes are TRBV4-1 and TRBJ2-1; 7 bases map to TRBD1. The junction had 17 bases not matched to a gene; V was cut back by 3 bases and J by 12 bases. This CDR3 is built from 16 residues. Per the germline V gene, CDR1 is MGHRA and CDR2 is YSYEKL. CDR3 loop: CASSQITGAPNSGQFF. Here the CDR3 DNA reads TGCGCCAGCAGCCAGATTACAGGGGCCCCTAACTCCGGGCAGTTCTTC.

V gene TRBV6-1 combines with J gene TRBJ1-1; D call uncertain. This CDR3 region has 13 residues. From germline, CDR1 is MNHNS and CDR2 SASEGT. The V end was cut by 7 bases, the J end by 5 bases, with 14 bases between. This CDR3 reads CASTPVVGTEAFF. The DNA of the CDR3 is TGTGCCAGCACCCCAGTGGTTGGTACTGAAGCTTTCTTT.

The chain has TRBV2 and TRBJ1-1; 9 positions agree with TRBD1. CDR1 is SNHLY, CDR2 FYNNEI, per germline. This CDR3 spans 14 amino acids. V lost 8 bases and J lost 4; bases outside the gene matches: 8. CDR3 bases: TGTGCCAGCGAACAGGGGGCGTTCGTCACTGAAGCTTTCTTT. It yields the protein CASEQGAFVTEAFF.

This clone appeared a single time. V gene TRBV10-2 combines with J gene TRBJ2-2; 9 nucleotides line up with TRBD2. CDR3 length: 16 amino acids. Germline V CDR1 and CDR2: WSHSY, SAAADI. Trimming removed 3 bases from V and 3 bases from J; junction bases left unmatched: 5. The CDR3, as DNA: TGCGCCAGCAGTGATGGGACTAGCACATACACCGGGGAGCTGTTTTTT. Translated: CASSDGTSTYTGELFF.

V gene TRBV28 combines with J gene TRBJ1-5, with 8 bases that match TRBD1. V lost 3 bases to trimming and J lost 3 bases; unmatched junction nucleotides: 4. Germline CDR1 MDHEN, CDR2 SYDVKM. The CDR3 is 15 amino acids. CDR3 protein: CASSLAGGINQPQHF. The CDR3 coding sequence is TGTGCCAGCAGTTTGGCAGGGGGCATCAATCAGCCCCAGCATTTT.

This rearrangement joins TRBV4-2 to TRBJ1-2, with 9 bases aligning to TRBD1. Germline values: CDR1 LGHNA, CDR2 YNFKEQ. V trimming: 3 bases; J trimming: 2 bases; junction bases outside the gene matches: 10. This CDR3 region has 17 residues. CDR3: CASSHADRGPGNYGYTF. CDR3 bases: TGTGCCAGCAGCCATGCGGACAGGGGCCCGGGAAACTATGGCTACACCTTC.

The chain couples TRBV28 to TRBJ2-7, with 9 nucleotides matching TRBD1. This CDR3 region has 15 residues. The V and J ends lost 3 bases and 7 bases, in that order; junction bases with no gene match: 10. CDR1 is MDHEN, CDR2 SYDVKM, per germline. CDR3 sequence reads: CASSFGTGRNREQYF. The CDR3 nucleotides are TGTGCCAGCAGTTTTGGGACAGGGAGGAACCGTGAGCAGTACTTC. Together with reference TRBV28 and TRBJ2-7, the CDR3 gives the full variable domain: DVKVTQSSRYLVKRTGEKVFLECVQDMDHENMFWYRQDPGLGLRLIYFSYDVKMKEKGDIPEGYSVSREKKERFSLILESASTNQTSMYLCASSFGTGRNREQYFGPGTRLTVT.

The chain couples TRBV19 to TRBJ1-1, with 7 bases matching TRBD1. Germline trimming cut 1 base from V and 1 base from J; bases unmatched to any gene: 24. The CDR3 loop spans 22 amino acids. Germline assignment: CDR1 LNHDA and CDR2 SQIVND (reference sequence). CDR3 sequence (DNA): TGTGCCAGTAGTATAGGACCCTCGACAGGGTTATTCGTTATGCGGTCGAACACTGAAGCTTTCTTT. This gives the protein CASSIGPSTGLFVMRSNTEAFF.

The chain uses TRBV2 and TRBJ1-5; 10 positions agree with TRBD1. The CDR3 spans 14 residues. Germline CDR1 SNHLY, CDR2 FYNNEI. J was trimmed by 7 bases and V by 3 bases; bases with no gene match: 3. Here the CDR3 DNA reads TGTGCCAGCAGTGAGACAGGGGGCCACCAGCCCCAGCATTTT. It yields the protein CASSETGGHQPQHF.

This sequence joins TRBV28 and TRBJ2-5, with a possible D match to TRBD1 (8 bases). The CDR3 runs 15 residues. Per germline, CDR1 MDHEN and CDR2 SYDVKM. The V end lost 5 bases, the J end lost 5 bases, and 18 bases lay between the germline ends. The chain's CDR3 is CASSPAGQGGETQYF. CDR3 nucleotides: TGTGCCAGCAGTCCGGCAGGACAGGGAGGGGAGACCCAGTACTTC. Complete variable domain (other parts from reference TRBV28 and TRBJ2-5): DVKVTQSSRYLVKRTGEKVFLECVQDMDHENMFWYRQDPGLGLRLIYFSYDVKMKEKGDIPEGYSVSREKKERFSLILESASTNQTSMYLCASSPAGQGGETQYFGPGTRLLVL.

The CDR3 loop reads CASSQPKDRFKEKLFF. In DNA form, the CDR3 reads TGCGCCAGCAGCCAGCCTAAGGACAGGTTTAAGGAAAAACTGTTTTTT. This sequence joins TRBV4-1 and TRBJ1-4; 7 bases align to TRBD1. With V trimmed by 3 bases and J by 8 bases, 12 bases remained unmatched. The CDR3 runs to 16 residues. CDR1 is MGHRA, CDR2 YSYEKL, per germline.

The rearrangement links TRBV14 to TRBJ1-6; D not certain. The CDR3 runs to 13 residues. Per the germline V gene, CDR1 is SGHDN and CDR2 is FVKESK. Trimming took off 1 base at V and 8 bases at J, with 6 bases between the two ends. CDR3 sequence: CASSQARDSPLHF. The CDR3 bases are TGTGCCAGCAGCCAAGCACGGGATTCACCCCTCCACTTT.

This chain links TRBV9 with TRBJ2-1; 9 positions agree with TRBD2. This CDR3 has 17 residues. From germline, CDR1 is SGDLS and CDR2 YYNGEE. V was clipped by 4 bases and J by 7 bases; unmatched bases: 15. The CDR3 region has the DNA TGTGCCAGCAGCTCCACCTCACGCGGGAGGGCCGGGAATGAGCAGTTCTTC. It specifies CASSSTSRGRAGNEQFF.

This rearrangement joins TRBV27 to TRBJ2-7, with 10 bases aligning to TRBD2. The germline gives CDR1 MNHEY, CDR2 SMNVEV (reference sequence). Trimming cost V 2 bases and J 2 bases; bases outside gene matches: 6. The CDR3 is made up of 16 amino acids. This CDR3 reads CASSLGRLAGAYEQYF. The DNA for the CDR3 is TGTGCCAGCAGTTTAGGTCGGCTAGCGGGAGCCTACGAGCAGTACTTC.

A few counts support this clone. Other DNA variants within this sample encode the same CDR3. This chain joins TRBV5-1 and TRBJ2-2; 9 nucleotides line up with TRBD1. The CDR3 extends over 15 amino acids. Trimming took 4 bases from V and 5 from J; bases not matched to a gene: 6. Per germline, CDR1 SGHRS and CDR2 YFSETQ. The CDR3 nucleotides are TGCGCCAGCAGCCTGAGGACAGGGGAAACCGGGGAGCTGTTTTTT. Amino acids: CASSLRTGETGELFF.

The chain is built from TRBV6-1 and TRBJ2-6, with D possibly matching TRBD1 (6 bases). This CDR3 comprises 15 residues. CDR1 is MNHNS and CDR2 is SASEGT in the germline V gene. V lost 0 bases and J lost 7, with 10 bases in between. CDR3 loop: CASSEADRIANVLTF. CDR3 coding DNA: TGTGCCAGCAGTGAAGCAGACAGGATAGCCAACGTCCTGACTTTC.

The rearrangement uses TRBV27 and TRBJ1-3; perhaps TRBD1 as D (5 bases). V lost 5 bases to trimming and J lost 2 bases, with 16 bases between them. Germline CDR1 and CDR2: MNHEY and SMNVEV (reference sequence). The CDR3 spans 16 residues. The CDR3 protein is CASSTSPGEAGNTIYF. CDR3 coding DNA: TGTGCCAGCAGTACCAGCCCGGGGGAGGCTGGAAACACCATATATTTT.

This chain uses TRBV11-2 with TRBJ2-1; 10 bases are shared with TRBD2. The germline CDR1 and CDR2 sequences are SGHAT and FQNNGV. V shed 5 bases and J 12 bases; nucleotides not matched to a gene: 7. This CDR3 is 13 amino acids long. This CDR3 reads CASSPSVAGGQFF. As DNA, the CDR3 is TGTGCCAGCAGCCCCAGTGTAGCGGGGGGGCAGTTCTTC.

The chain carries TRBV4-1 and TRBJ2-1; possibly TRBD1 for D (5 bases). The ends were cut back, 2 bases at V and 5 bases at J, with 13 bases in the middle. In germline, CDR1 is MGHRA, CDR2 YSYEKL. This CDR3 contains 15 residues. In DNA, the CDR3 is TGCGCCAGCAGCCAATTCCCAATGACAGACAATGAGCAGTTCTTC. Translated: CASSQFPMTDNEQFF.

This clone was observed a handful of times. The J gene is TRBJ1-6, the V gene TRBV5-1; D uncertain. The V gene lost 0 bases and the J gene lost 8 bases, with 12 bases spanning the gap. CDR1 SGHRS and CDR2 YFSETQ come from the germline V gene. CDR3 length equals 15 residues. The CDR3 spells CASSLGRRGDSPLHF. The CDR3 nucleotides are TGCGCCAGCAGCTTGGGACGACGAGGCGATTCACCCCTCCACTTT.

The rearrangement uses TRBV7-6 and TRBJ1-3; D might be TRBD1 (6 bases). The CDR3 covers 18 residues. Trimming stripped 3 bases from V and 6 bases from J, with 24 bases between. The germline CDR1 and CDR2 sequences are SGHVS and FNYEAQ. The CDR3 DNA reads TGTGCCAGCAGCTTGGGAAGCACATGGGGGCTGGCGGAAAACACCATATATTTT. Translation: CASSLGSTWGLAENTIYF.

This clone is a singleton in its sample. The rearrangement links TRBV5-1 to TRBJ1-1, with D possibly matching TRBD1 (5 bases). This CDR3 comprises 15 residues. Germline V gene data show CDR1 as SGHRS and CDR2 as YFSETQ. The V and J ends lost 1 base and 5 bases respectively, with 15 bases between them. CDR3 bases: TGCGCCAGCAGCTTGTCCGGGACCGCGGGGACTGAAGCTTTCTTT. Translating it yields CASSLSGTAGTEAFF.

V is TRBV4-1 and J is TRBJ2-5, with 7 nucleotides matching TRBD2. V trimming: 1 base; J trimming: 0 bases; junction bases outside the gene matches: 2. The CDR3 runs 15 residues. Germline CDR1 is MGHRA and CDR2 is YSYEKL. The chain's CDR3 is CASSQVRGDQETQYF. Written as DNA, the CDR3 is TGCGCCAGCAGCCAAGTCCGGGGGGACCAAGAGACCCAGTACTTC.

This chain joins TRBV12-5 and TRBJ2-3; D unclear. The CDR3 is 11 residues long. The V gene lost 6 bases and the J gene lost 5 bases, with 6 bases spanning the gap. Looked up from germline, CDR1 is LGHNT and CDR2 is FRNRAP. The CDR3 nucleotides read TGTGCTAGTGGGAGAAAAGATACGCAGTATTTT. Its protein product is CASGRKDTQYF.